The subject of this entry is one TCR beta chain. This clonotype was recorded once. What this receptor recognizes is not known. No quality values exist for individual bases; no much larger clone is one base distant. One read amounts to weak evidence. Profiling of TCR beta VDJ combinations and CDR3 sequences used genomic DNA as the template. An Illumina HiSeq 2000 was the platform used for TCR repertoire sequencing. Per the source publication's procedure: Repertoires were assessed using TRBV/TRBJ rearrangement plots, CDR3 size and DJ length profiles, and Simpson's diversity index. The immunodominant clone was defined as the most abundant DNA sequence in deep sequencing data. CDR3 amino acid sequences were screened for sharing across subjects and were compared with published repertoires and the VDJdb database. TCRdb redid the processing of the public reads, applying fastp at Q25 and MiXCR, and retained in-frame beta chains. All rows with the same CDR3 protein become a single entry with the most common DNA and genes. The V and J calls follow TCRdb's processing rather than the paper's. Counted in this sample were roughly 50,000 distinct CDR3 sequences; around 72% of them appeared once. The biggest ten clones account for 34% of the sample.

TCR repertoires of sorted CD4+ and CD8+ blood T cells from severe aplastic anemia patients and healthy subjects were deep-sequenced in the study. Ficoll-Paque density gradient centrifugation was used to isolate peripheral blood mononuclear cells. CD4+ and CD8+ T cells were sorted by FACS or magnetic beads before DNA extraction. This entry belongs to a study of CD8+CD57+ T cells in acquired aplastic anemia (dated by TCRdb to between 2018 and 2020). With regard to the full study: Extracted DNA from sorted CD4+ and CD8+ cells averaged around 3.4 ug, ranging from about 0.17 to 30 ug. Mean read counts for healthy donor samples were 8.5 million to 10.8 million for CD4+ cells and around 11 million for CD8+ cells.

The CDR3 runs 15 amino acids, cysteine and phenylalanine included. Of the read, only the CDR3 DNA is kept; its 45 bases are in frame from base 1. After removal of 5 bases from V and 1 base from J, the junction retains 6 bases not matched to a gene. The germline V gene supplies CDR1 SNHLY and CDR2 FYNNEI. Findings and caveats that apply to the study as a whole: About 30 CD8+ CDR3 sequences were found in both patients and controls but appeared to be highly expressed in patients and within the immunodominant clones of the patients. No significant difference in CD8+ Simpson's diversity was found between patients and healthy controls (P=0.060).

The chain is encoded by TRBV2 joined to TRBJ1-1; the central 8 bases match TRBD1. Sample: sorted CD4+, CD8+, or CD8+CD57+ T cells (not recorded which) from PBMCs. The receptor was derived from a human donor in good health, serving as a control. The nucleotides are TGTGCCAGCAGTAGTCCCGGGACAGGGAACACTGAAGCTTTCTTT. Translated, this gives CASSSPGTGNTEAFF.